This TCR beta chain was captured by sequencing in a study of regulatory T cells in long-lasting Graves disease. Study conclusions and caveats: Persistent disease showed a preference for TRBV28, TRBJ1-2 and TRBJ2-5. Fewer public clonotypes were shared by new patients (approximately 1,000) than by persistent patients (2,741).

Germline-derived CDR1 and CDR2 are SGDLS and YYNGEE. With 2 bases clipped from V and 4 bases from J, the junction kept 14 bases outside the gene matches. This CDR3 contains 17 residues. The time point here: persistent/refractory GD, antithyroid drugs over 5 years with positive TRAb. From RNA extracted from PBMCs, the TCR library was made. A volume of approximately 9.8 milliliters of peripheral blood was collected in EDTA tubes. About this clonotype: Its cognate antigen is unknown. This may stem from a read error, because a much larger clone lies one nucleotide away.

Combining iRepertoire HTBI primers with Arm-PCR of CDR3 regions, the authors built TCR beta libraries. TCRdb independently ran MiXCR on the multiplex PCR reads; one entry per CDR3 protein. This sample has some 370,000 distinct CDR3 sequences; roughly 24% occur once, and the top ten carry less than 30%. The receptor comes from a woman between 40 and 50 years old with Graves disease. The rearrangement joins TRBV9 to TRBJ1-2, with 7 bases that match TRBD1. Sequenced material: peripheral blood mononuclear cells (PBMCs), taken when the disease was refractory, from a patient treated with antithyroid drugs. The CDR3 nucleotides read TGTGCCAGCAGCGTGAATCCCGGGACAGCAAGTTCCTATGGCTACACCTTC. Translated, it gives CASSVNPGTASSYGYTF.